These 25 T cell receptor beta chains were all obtained from the same sample, sequenced in a study of monozygotic twins with inflammatory bowel disease. TCRdb reprocessed the 5' RACE reads, keeping one entry per CDR3 protein, no DNA. Its table records around 140,000 distinct CDR3 sequences. Sequenced material: blood. The receptors stem from a human donor with ulcerative colitis or Crohn's disease, or a healthy co-twin of an affected twin (not recorded which).

The chain combines TRBV5-1 with TRBJ2-3; TCRdb returns TRBD1, unconfirmable since there is no DNA. Germline V gene data show CDR1 as SGHRS and CDR2 as YFSETQ. The CDR3 consists of 14 residues. Here the CDR3 reads CASRNWDNSDTQYF.

This chain connects TRBV6-2 or TRBV6-3 to TRBJ2-5; TCRdb gives TRBD2 as the D gene, but with no DNA this cannot be confirmed. Germline CDR1 reads MNHEY; CDR2 reads SVGEGT. This CDR3 has 15 residues. This CDR3 is CASSYTGTREETQYF.

The chain recombines TRBV28 with TRBJ2-3; the D call from TCRdb, TRBD1, cannot be confirmed without DNA. Germline-derived CDR1 and CDR2 are MDHEN and SYDVKM. The CDR3 loop spans 16 amino acids. CDR3 region: CASSPAGTDLTDTQYF.

This CDR3 is CSASPSGASYEQYF. The J gene is TRBJ2-7, the V gene TRBV20-1; TCRdb calls TRBD2, which cannot be checked without DNA. Germline CDR1 and CDR2: DFQATT and SNEGSKA (reference sequence). The CDR3 has 14 amino acids.

The V and J genes are TRBV5-1 and TRBJ2-1. This CDR3 comprises 15 residues. CDR1 and CDR2 (germline): SGHRS, YFSETQ. CDR3 protein: CASSSGRASYNEQFF.

The J gene is TRBJ2-5, the V gene TRBV27; the D gene TCRdb calls, TRBD2, cannot be checked with no DNA. CDR1 and CDR2 (germline): MNHEY, SMNVEV (reference sequence). This CDR3 contains 13 residues. The CDR3 loop reads CASSLGGGETQYF.

The CDR3 reads CSVVLAGRSTDTQYF. The chain combines TRBV20-1 with TRBJ2-3; the TRBD2 assignment by TCRdb is unverifiable without DNA. Germline V gene data show CDR1 as DFQATT and CDR2 as SNEGSKA (reference sequence). There are 15 residues in the CDR3.

The chain couples TRBV5-1 to TRBJ2-5; TCRdb proposes TRBD2, but this gene call is untestable without DNA. This CDR3 region has 16 residues. CDR1 is SGHRS, CDR2 YFSETQ, per germline. The CDR3 is CASSLGGLASGETQYF. The whole variable domain, filled in from reference TRBV5-1 and TRBJ2-5, reads KAGVTQTPRYLIKTRGQQVTLSCSPISGHRSVSWYQQTPGQGLQFLFEYFSETQRNKGNFPGRFSGRQFSNSRSEMNVSTLELGDSALYLCASSLGGLASGETQYFGPGTRLLVL.

This chain joins TRBV14 and TRBJ2-1. The CDR3 loop spans 11 amino acids. The germline V gene encodes CDR1 SGHDN and CDR2 FVKESK. CDR3 in amino acids: CASSQLREQFF. The full variable domain, in which reference TRBV14 and TRBJ2-1 provide the parts outside the CDR3, is EAGVTQFPSHSVIEKGQTVTLRCDPISGHDNLYWYRRVMGKEIKFLLHFVKESKQDESGMPNNRFLAERTGGTYSTLKVQPAELEDSGVYFCASSQLREQFFGPGTRLTVL.

This sequence joins TRBV11-3 and TRBJ2-1. Germline-derived CDR1 and CDR2 are SGHNT and YENEEA. This CDR3 spans 12 amino acids. CDR3 loop: CASSLDRFEQFF.

The chain couples TRBV2 to TRBJ2-3; TCRdb calls TRBD2, which cannot be checked without DNA. The CDR3 totals 14 residues. CDR1 and CDR2 from the germline V gene are SNHLY and FYNNEI. The CDR3 loop is CASIPGDFTDTQYF.

The genes are TRBV7-3 and TRBJ2-7; TCRdb selects TRBD1, and the lack of DNA leaves this call unchecked. Germline V gene lookup returns CDR1 SGHTA and CDR2 FQGTGA. The length of the CDR3 is 14 residues. Here the CDR3 reads CASSLTSGGGEQYF.

The gene calls are TRBV4-1 and TRBJ2-1. CDR1 is MGHRA and CDR2 is YSYEKL in the germline V gene. CDR3 length: 16 amino acids. CDR3 region: CASSQVDLFSYNEQFF.

Here the CDR3 reads CSARKETDQIPYEQYF. The chain couples TRBV20-1 to TRBJ2-7; absent DNA, TCRdb's TRBD1 call cannot be checked. The CDR3 covers 16 residues. CDR1 and CDR2 (germline): DFQATT, SNEGSKA (reference sequence).

This sequence joins TRBV5-1 and TRBJ1-3; TCRdb indicates TRBD1, and absent DNA this call remains unverified. Germline V gene lookup returns CDR1 SGHRS and CDR2 YFSETQ. The CDR3 length is 15 residues. The chain's CDR3 is CASSPRDFSGNTIYF.

The rearrangement uses TRBV28 and TRBJ2-7; the TRBD2 assignment by TCRdb is unverifiable without DNA. The germline V gene encodes CDR1 MDHEN and CDR2 SYDVKM. This CDR3 comprises 15 residues. CDR3 amino acids: CASSSPGLRTYEQYF.

The rearrangement joins TRBV30 to TRBJ1-5. Germline CDR1 and CDR2: GTSNPN and SVGIG (reference sequence). The CDR3 length is 16 residues. The CDR3 sequence is CAWSRGRWGSNQPQHF. The variable domain in full, with the rest retrieved from reference TRBV30 and TRBJ1-5, is SQTIHQWPATLVQPVGSPLSLECTVEGTSNPNLYWYRQAAGRGLQLLFYSVGIGQISSEVPQNLSASRPQDRQFILSSKKLLLSDSGFYLCAWSRGRWGSNQPQHFGDGTRLSIL.

The rearrangement links TRBV10-3 to TRBJ2-1; no DNA is available, so the TRBD1 call from TCRdb remains unchecked. CDR3 length equals 12 residues. The germline V gene has CDR1 ENHRY and CDR2 SYGVKD. This CDR3 reads CAISEPLYEQFF.

The chain links TRBV15 to TRBJ1-1. There are 14 residues in the CDR3. Germline loops: CDR1 LNHNV, CDR2 YYDKDF (reference sequence). The chain's CDR3 is CATSRQGGNTEAFF.

The rearrangement joins TRBV4-3 to TRBJ2-7. The CDR3 is made up of 16 amino acids. Germline V gives CDR1 LGHNA, CDR2 YSLEER. CDR3 sequence reads: CASSQVQDGDLYEQYF.

This chain uses TRBV5-1 with TRBJ1-1; TCRdb gives TRBD1 as the D gene, but with no DNA this cannot be confirmed. Per germline, CDR1 SGHRS and CDR2 YFSETQ. This CDR3 is 16 amino acids long. The CDR3 sequence is CASSLGQGDMNTEAFF.

The rearrangement links TRBV24-1 to TRBJ2-5; TCRdb proposes TRBD1, but this gene call is untestable without DNA. Germline V gene sequence: CDR1 KGHDR, CDR2 SFDVKD. The CDR3 is 14 residues long. The CDR3 is CATSPGTGKETQYF.

The chain is built from TRBV5-1 and TRBJ1-2; TCRdb indicates TRBD1, and absent DNA this call remains unverified. Germline CDR1 and CDR2: SGHRS and YFSETQ. The CDR3 has 12 residues. CDR3 sequence: CASTRWGDGYTF.

The chain combines TRBV7-2 with TRBJ2-4. Germline V CDR1 and CDR2: SGHTA, FQGNSA. The CDR3 loop spans 14 amino acids. The CDR3 reads CASTYTVAKNIQYF.

The rearrangement uses TRBV5-5 and TRBJ2-5; TCRdb reports TRBD1, a call that lacks DNA to check it against. Germline V gives CDR1 SGHKS, CDR2 YYEKEE (reference sequence). The CDR3 contains 13 residues. Here the CDR3 reads CASSQQGRETQYF. The whole variable domain, filled in from reference TRBV5-5 and TRBJ2-5, reads DAGVTQSPTHLIKTRGQQVTLRCSPISGHKSVSWYQQVLGQGPQFIFQYYEKEERGRGNFPDRFSARQFPNYSSELNVNALLLGDSALYLCASSQQGRETQYFGPGTRLLVL.